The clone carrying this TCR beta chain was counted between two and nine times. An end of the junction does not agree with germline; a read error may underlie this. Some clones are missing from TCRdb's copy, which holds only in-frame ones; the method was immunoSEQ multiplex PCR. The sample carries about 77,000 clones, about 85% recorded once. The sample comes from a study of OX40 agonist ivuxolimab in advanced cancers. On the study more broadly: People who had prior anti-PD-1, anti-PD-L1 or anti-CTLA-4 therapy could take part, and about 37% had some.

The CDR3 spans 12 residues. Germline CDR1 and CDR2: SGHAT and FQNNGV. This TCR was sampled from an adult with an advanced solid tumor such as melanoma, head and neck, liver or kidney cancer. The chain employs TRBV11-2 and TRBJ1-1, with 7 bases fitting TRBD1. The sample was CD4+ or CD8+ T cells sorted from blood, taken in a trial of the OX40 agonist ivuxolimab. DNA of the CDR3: TGTGCCAGCAGCTTAGTCCGGGACAGCGTCCCCTTT. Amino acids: CASSLVRDSVPF.